This passage covers 2 T cell receptor beta chains from one sample sequenced in a study of tumor-infiltrating lymphocytes in primary liver carcinoma. Scientists recovered RNA and DNA together from roughly 21-30 mg of unsorted bulk tissue. With a constant-region primer, TCR beta cDNA was made from approximately 500 ng of total RNA. Slightly modified ARM-PCR with three nested multiplex PCR rounds yielded TCR beta libraries. TRBV1-TRBV30 forward primers paired with a C-beta reverse primer were used in the first two PCR rounds, which ran approximately 10 cycles each. TCRdb reprocessed the multiplex PCR reads via MiXCR and lists one record per CDR3 protein. Among about 75,000 distinct CDR3 sequences listed, roughly 72% were seen once. The sequencing sample was made of tumor-adjacent normal liver tissue. The source is a man aged 40-50 years with primary liver carcinoma and hepatitis B virus infection.

This clonotype was detected ten times or more. CDR3 sequence reads: CASSPRTAQETQYF. CDR3 DNA: TGCGCCAGCAGCCCTAGGACGGCTCAAGAGACCCAGTACTTC. The genes are TRBV5-1 and TRBJ2-5; D unclear. Trimming stripped 4 bases from V and 2 bases from J, with 12 bases between. Germline V lookup: CDR1 SGHRS, CDR2 YFSETQ. The CDR3 is 14 amino acids.

Notes on this clonotype: Without the conserved terminal phenylalanine or tryptophan, this CDR3 likely stems from a read error. V usage is TRBV6-1 and J usage is TRBJ2-3; no clear D. This CDR3 has 15 residues. With 1 base removed from V and 2 bases from J, the gap between germline ends came to 10 bases. Germline lookup yields CDR1 MNHNS and CDR2 SASEGT. The CDR3 loop reads CASSEEVGSTDTQYL. The CDR3 region has the DNA TGTGCCAGCAGTGAAGAAGTTGGGTCCACAGATACGCAGTATCTT.